At least ten counts were recorded for the clone carrying this TCR beta chain. What it binds is unknown. This sample stems from a study of neurological immune-mediated disorders. General study results and limits: None of the CDR3 amino acid sequences of expanded clones were shared across subjects, and this suggested private repertoires in all groups.

The germline V gene has CDR1 WSHSY and CDR2 SAAADI. The CDR3 spans 12 residues. V lost 9 bases and J 6 bases, leaving 11 bases between the germline ends. The sample's time point: longitudinal time-point 1 (baseline). Each TCR transcript was tagged with a 10-nucleotide random UMI during 5'RACE. TCRdb analysed the 5' RACE reads with MiXCR anew, one entry per CDR3 protein. Of tens of thousands of distinct CDR3 sequences listed, roughly a tenth are singletons. Sequencing was performed on PBMCs. The receptor was derived from a man under 40 in good health. The genes are TRBV10-2 and TRBJ2-2, with TRBD2 as a possible D gene (5 bases). The CDR3 bases are TGCGCCAGTCGGACTGGTCCCGGGGAGCTGTTTTTT. Translating it yields CASRTGPGELFF.